These 17 T cell receptor beta chains were sequenced from one sample in a study of T cell repertoires in cytomegalovirus infection. TCRdb ran MiXCR on the reads and lists one entry per CDR3 protein. Among more than 400,000 distinct CDR3 sequences listed, around a quarter were seen once. Sequenced sample: PBMCs. The receptors were gathered from a human donor in good health (CMV status not recorded). Some clones in this sample may be carry-over from other donors' samples.

This clonotype occurred a few times. The CDR3 DNA is TGTGCCAGCAGCTTACGGAGGGTGAACACCGGGGAGCTGTTTTTT. Translated: CASSLRRVNTGELFF. This sequence joins TRBV7-3 and TRBJ2-2; a weak D match, TRBD2 (6 bases). Trimming removed 2 bases at V and 1 base at J, with 8 bases between. Germline CDR1 and CDR2: SGHTA and FQGTGA. This CDR3 spans 15 amino acids.

Only a few counts were recorded for this clonotype. CDR3 bases: TGCGCCAGCAGTGAGTCGCGGGGGACTGGAAACACCATATATTTT. It translates to CASSESRGTGNTIYF. The chain couples TRBV10-2 to TRBJ1-3, with D tentatively TRBD1 (5 bases). V was shortened by 0 bases and J by 2 bases, with 8 bases between the two germline ends. CDR3 size: 15 residues. Germline CDR1 and CDR2: WSHSY and SAAADI.

This clonotype was counted only a few times. The chain links TRBV7-2 to TRBJ1-4, with 7 bases lining up with TRBD1. This CDR3 region has 13 residues. The ends lost 3 bases at V and 11 bases at J; junction bases unmatched: 6. The germline CDR1 and CDR2 sequences are SGHTA and FQGNSA. The CDR3 nucleotides are TGTGCCAGCAGCTTTAGACAGGGTGACAAACTGTTTTTT. Encoded protein: CASSFRQGDKLFF. Full variable domain (rest looked up from reference TRBV7-2 and TRBJ1-4): GAGVSQSPSNKVTEKGKDVELRCDPISGHTALYWYRQSLGQGLEFLIYFQGNSAPDKSGLPSDRFSAERTGGSVSTLTIQRTQQEDSAVYLCASSFRQGDKLFFGSGTQLSVL.

In its sample, this clonotype was seen a few times. The DNA for the CDR3 is TGCAGTGCGCCTATCTACGAGCAGTACTTC. Its protein is CSAPIYEQYF. The chain couples TRBV20-1 to TRBJ2-7; D is unclear. Trimming pared 6 bases from V and 3 bases from J, leaving 6 bases between. The CDR3 runs to 10 residues. The germline V gene encodes CDR1 DFQATT and CDR2 SNEGSKA (reference sequence).

This clonotype turned up a few times. The chain employs TRBV7-8 and TRBJ2-1; no clear D gene. Germline assignment: CDR1 SGHVS and CDR2 FQNEAQ. V lost 3 bases to trimming and J lost 4 bases, with 7 bases between them. The CDR3 length is 13 residues. CDR3 in amino acids: CASSFKFYNEQFF. CDR3 DNA sequence: TGTGCCAGCAGCTTTAAGTTTTACAATGAGCAGTTCTTC.

The sample holds a few counts of this clonotype. V gene TRBV7-2 combines with J gene TRBJ2-3; D assignment may be TRBD1 or TRBD2 (5 bases each). V dropped 1 base and J dropped 5 bases, with 19 bases sitting between them. CDR3 length equals 17 residues. Germline V lookup: CDR1 SGHTA, CDR2 FQGNSA. The CDR3 nucleotides are TGTGCCAGCAGCTTAGGCGGCTTTGGGGGAGTGGTAGATACGCAGTATTTT. Encoded protein: CASSLGGFGGVVDTQYF.

This clonotype was seen a handful of times. The genes are TRBV12-3 or TRBV12-4 and TRBJ2-1; 15 bases map to TRBD2. V lost 4 bases and J lost 2; bases outside the gene matches: 9. The CDR3 is made up of 19 amino acids. The CDR3 here is CASSSPGLAGGPTYNEQFF. The CDR3 DNA follows: TGTGCCAGCAGTTCCCCCGGACTAGCGGGAGGGCCGACCTACAATGAGCAGTTCTTC.

The rearrangement links TRBV6-6 to TRBJ1-2, with a tentative D call TRBD1 (6 bases). The V end lost 7 bases, the J end lost 3 bases, and 15 bases lay between the germline ends. Looked up from germline, CDR1 is MNHNY and CDR2 is SVGAGI (reference sequence). The CDR3 has 14 residues. The CDR3 sequence: CASTDTGGDYGYTF. In nucleotides, the CDR3 is TGTGCCAGCACGGACACCGGGGGCGACTATGGCTACACCTTC.

This clonotype was picked up a small number of times. J is TRBJ2-1 and V is TRBV12-3 or TRBV12-4; tentative D call: TRBD2 (6 bases). Deletions cut 1 base from V and 2 bases from J, with 15 bases between. CDR3 length: 17 amino acids. The CDR3: CASSLGPVGGTYNEQFF. In DNA, the CDR3 is TGTGCCAGCAGTTTAGGTCCAGTCGGGGGTACCTACAATGAGCAGTTCTTC.

This clonotype was observed many times. The chain links TRBV7-3 to TRBJ2-7, with D possibly being TRBD1 or TRBD2 (5 bases each). This CDR3 contains 13 residues. Germline values: CDR1 SGHTA, CDR2 FQGTGA. Trimming removed 5 bases from V and 3 bases from J, with 11 bases in between. CDR3 amino acids: CASSPGPFYEQYF. The CDR3 DNA follows: TGTGCCAGCAGCCCGGGACCCTTCTACGAGCAGTACTTC.

This chain links TRBV6-5 with TRBJ2-2; 9 nucleotides agree with TRBD2. Germline-derived CDR1 and CDR2 are MNHEY and SVGAGI. Losses at the gene ends were 5 bases for V and 8 bases for J; bases not matched to a gene: 6. This CDR3 spans 14 amino acids. In nucleotides, the CDR3 is TGTGCCAGCAGTCCTTTAGCGGGAGTGGGGGAGCTGTTTTTT. Translating it yields CASSPLAGVGELFF.

This clonotype was observed a handful of times. The chain is built from TRBV10-3 and TRBJ2-7, with 10 bases aligning to TRBD1. Trimming at V came to 5 bases and at J to 4 bases, leaving 5 bases not matched to a gene. This CDR3 comprises 14 residues. From germline, CDR1 is ENHRY and CDR2 SYGVKD. CDR3 DNA: TGTGCCATCAGTCCCGGGACAGGGGTATACGAGCAGTACTTC. It encodes CAISPGTGVYEQYF.

This clonotype turned up a few times. The genes are TRBV28 and TRBJ1-2, with D possibly matching TRBD1 (5 bases). V lost 1 base and J lost 4, with 10 bases in between. The V gene's germline CDR1 is MDHEN and CDR2 SYDVKM. The CDR3 runs 14 residues. The CDR3 sequence: CASSLSRVTYGYTF. The CDR3 DNA reads TGTGCCAGCAGTTTATCCAGGGTCACCTATGGCTACACCTTC.

The genes are TRBV7-2 and TRBJ2-2, with D perhaps matching TRBD2 (5 bases). Germline loops: CDR1 SGHTA, CDR2 FQGNSA. There are 12 residues in the CDR3. The V end was cut by 5 bases, the J end by 10 bases, with 11 bases between. The CDR3 DNA follows: TGTGCCAGCAGCCGGGGAGCCCCGGAGCTGTTTTTT. Protein: CASSRGAPELFF.

The J gene is TRBJ1-5, the V gene TRBV30; TRBD1 aligns across 11 bases. There are 14 residues in the CDR3. Germline CDR1 and CDR2: GTSNPN and SVGIG (reference sequence). V lost 1 base to trimming and J lost 7 bases; unmatched junction nucleotides: 3. The CDR3: CAWSGTGGAQPQHF. Written as DNA, the CDR3 is TGTGCCTGGAGTGGGACAGGGGGCGCGCAGCCCCAGCATTTT.

This chain uses TRBV28 with TRBJ2-5; possibly TRBD1 for D (6 bases). Germline V gives CDR1 MDHEN, CDR2 SYDVKM. The CDR3 is made up of 14 amino acids. V shed 2 bases and J shed 4 bases, with 11 bases lying between them. CDR3 coding DNA: TGTGCCAGCAGTTTACTTGGCAGGGGAGAGACCCAGTACTTC. This gives the protein CASSLLGRGETQYF.

This clonotype was recorded a few times. The chain uses TRBV15 and TRBJ2-4, with a weak D call TRBD1 (6 bases). V was pared by 8 bases and J by 3 bases, with 11 bases between. The germline V gene encodes CDR1 LNHNV and CDR2 YYDKDF (reference sequence). The CDR3 length is 13 residues. The CDR3 DNA is TGTGCCACCGAGGGGGTCCTCAAAAACATTCAGTACTTC. Protein: CATEGVLKNIQYF.